This TCR beta chain is from a study of shared clonotypes between healthy human individuals. Study summary: The plates for each donor numbered three CD4 naive, three CD4 memory, two CD8 naive and one CD8 memory.

The sorted-subset replicate PCRs were given about 210 ng DNA, which is about 29,000 T cell genomes. Measured with immunoSEQ multiplex PCR; TCRdb has only the in-frame clones, and not every one. The profile shows some 740,000 clones, more than 85% of them singletons. J lost 6 bases, V lost 3 bases, and 10 bases had no gene match. The germline gives CDR1 ENHRY, CDR2 SYGVKD. The CDR3 contains 15 residues. Cells designated naive CD8 were CD45RO-negative and were positively selected for CCR7, with terminally differentiated effector memory CD45RA+ cells excluded. The rearrangement joins TRBV10-3 to TRBJ1-2; 7 bases are shared with TRBD1. The sequencing input was naive CD8+ T cells sorted from blood. The TCR was taken from a young man in good health. The CDR3 reads CAISDWDRIIDGYTF. The CDR3 DNA reads as TGTGCCATCAGTGATTGGGACAGAATAATTGATGGCTACACCTTC.